The 15 T cell receptor beta chains below were found in one sample sequenced in a study of memory CD4+ T cells and cytomegalovirus serostatus. The sort gate was single viable CD3+CD4+CD8-CD45RO+ cells for memory CD4+ T cells. Clones were sequenced by immunoSEQ multiplex PCR, and TCRdb holds only the in-frame ones, with some missing. The repertoire includes under 100,000 clones, approximately 80% of them detected once, and around 0.73% sits in the top ten. Material for sequencing was memory CD4+ T cells from blood. The source of these receptors is an adult in good health and CMV-seronegative.

V and J are TRBV6-6 and TRBJ1-1; D is uncertain. Per germline, CDR1 MNHNY and CDR2 SVGAGI (reference sequence). CDR3 length equals 14 residues. V shed 3 bases and J shed 6 bases, with 14 bases lying between them. The chain's CDR3 is CASSYFIKQSEAFF. The CDR3 nucleotides read TGTGCCAGCAGTTATTTTATTAAGCAATCTGAAGCTTTCTTT.

The CDR3: CASSLQGTSTFNEQFF. The CDR3 DNA reads as TGTGCCAGCAGCTTACAAGGGACTAGTACTTTCAATGAGCAGTTCTTC. The rearrangement links TRBV7-3 to TRBJ2-1; 8 nucleotides match TRBD2. V was pared by 2 bases and J by 6 bases, with 9 bases of the junction left unmatched. The CDR3 loop spans 16 amino acids. Looked up from germline, CDR1 is SGHTA and CDR2 is FQGTGA.

This chain joins TRBV19 and TRBJ2-1, with D perhaps TRBD2 (6 bases). Germline CDR1 LNHDA, CDR2 SQIVND (reference sequence). The V end lost 6 bases, the J end lost 11 bases, and 14 bases lay between the germline ends. This CDR3 region has 12 residues. CDR3 in amino acids: CASSSGQIKQFF. Written as DNA, the CDR3 is TGTGCCAGTAGCAGCGGGCAGATTAAGCAGTTCTTC.

The CDR3 nucleotides read TGTGCCAGCAGCTTCCTAAAGACTCCCTCCACAGATACGCAGTATTTT. Its protein product is CASSFLKTPSTDTQYF. The genes are TRBV5-4 and TRBJ2-3; D is undetermined. This CDR3 has 16 amino acids. Trimming took off 2 bases at V and 2 bases at J, with 15 bases between the two ends. Germline values: CDR1 SGHNT, CDR2 YYREEE (reference sequence).

This chain uses TRBV28 with TRBJ1-1, with D maybe TRBD1 (6 bases). The V and J ends lost 4 bases and 0 bases respectively, with 12 bases between them. In germline, CDR1 is MDHEN, CDR2 SYDVKM. The CDR3 is 15 residues long. CDR3 nucleotides: TGTGCCAGCAGTTCATCCGGGACACTGAACACTGAAGCTTTCTTT. This gives the protein CASSSSGTLNTEAFF.

In this sample, this clone turned up once. The rearrangement links TRBV29-1 to TRBJ1-1; D gene uncertain. This CDR3 is 15 amino acids long. V lost 0 bases and J lost 2, with 13 bases in between. CDR1 is SQVTM and CDR2 is ANQGSEA in the germline V gene. This chain's CDR3 is CSVEDSYWGNTEAFF. CDR3 nucleotides: TGCAGCGTTGAAGACAGCTATTGGGGTAACACTGAAGCTTTCTTT.

This clone has just a few counts. CDR3 sequence (DNA): TGTGCCAGTAGTGTTCTCAGCAATCAGCCCCAGCATTTT. Amino acid sequence: CASSVLSNQPQHF. This chain connects TRBV19 to TRBJ1-5; D remains ambiguous. Deletions cut 5 bases from V and 1 base from J, with 6 bases between. In germline, CDR1 is LNHDA, CDR2 SQIVND (reference sequence). The CDR3 sequence is 13 residues long.

The V call is TRBV20-1, the J call TRBJ1-2; D uncertain. This CDR3 is 10 amino acids long. V was pared by 5 bases and J by 5 bases, with 6 bases between. CDR1 and CDR2 from the germline V gene are DFQATT and SNEGSKA (reference sequence). The CDR3 DNA is TGCAGTGCTGGGAAGTATGGCTACACCTTC. It yields the protein CSAGKYGYTF.

This chain joins TRBV9 and TRBJ1-4, with D maybe TRBD1 (5 bases). V gave up 2 bases and J gave up 5 bases, with 13 bases separating them. This CDR3 comprises 15 residues. The germline gives CDR1 SGDLS, CDR2 YYNGEE. CDR3 in amino acids: CASSVGGAYNEKLFF. The CDR3 DNA follows: TGTGCCAGCAGCGTTGGAGGGGCTTACAATGAAAAACTGTTTTTT.

The chain links TRBV7-9 to TRBJ2-7, with D hard to call. Per germline, CDR1 SEHNR and CDR2 FQNEAQ (reference sequence). CDR3 length: 14 amino acids. The V and J ends lost 1 base and 2 bases respectively, with 9 bases between them. Written as DNA, the CDR3 is TGTGCCAGCAGCTTAGTGACGGGCACCTACGAGCAGTACTTC. Amino acid sequence: CASSLVTGTYEQYF.

The chain has TRBV23-1 and TRBJ1-2; D is uncertain. TRBV23-1 is an ORF for which the function is uncertain. This CDR3 has 12 residues. V gave up 4 bases and J gave up 7 bases, with 10 bases separating them. CDR3 in DNA: TGCGCCAGCAGTCGCCCCCCGGTTGGCTACACCTTC. This encodes CASSRPPVGYTF.

J is TRBJ2-3 and V is TRBV5-1; tentatively, D is TRBD1 (5 bases). Trimming shortened V by 2 bases and J by 0 bases, and 7 bases separated the two germline ends. This CDR3 region has 14 residues. The germline V gene encodes CDR1 SGHRS and CDR2 YFSETQ. The CDR3 reads CASSFQGSTDTQYF. CDR3 in DNA: TGCGCCAGCAGCTTTCAGGGTAGCACAGATACGCAGTATTTT. The full variable domain, in which reference TRBV5-1 and TRBJ2-3 provide the parts outside the CDR3, is KAGVTQTPRYLIKTRGQQVTLSCSPISGHRSVSWYQQTPGQGLQFLFEYFSETQRNKGNFPGRFSGRQFSNSRSEMNVSTLELGDSALYLCASSFQGSTDTQYFGPGTRLTVL.

V is TRBV5-1 and J is TRBJ1-3, with TRBD1 matching 8 bases. CDR1 is SGHRS and CDR2 is YFSETQ in the germline V gene. CDR3 length equals 14 residues. The V gene end was trimmed by 4 bases and the J gene end by 4 bases; junction bases not matched to a gene: 4. The CDR3 DNA sequence: TGCGCCAGCAGCAAGGACAGGGAGGGAAACACCATATATTTT. This gives the protein CASSKDREGNTIYF. Supplemented by reference TRBV5-1 and TRBJ1-3, the full variable domain reads KAGVTQTPRYLIKTRGQQVTLSCSPISGHRSVSWYQQTPGQGLQFLFEYFSETQRNKGNFPGRFSGRQFSNSRSEMNVSTLELGDSALYLCASSKDREGNTIYFGEGSWLTVV.

The V gene is TRBV7-9, the J gene TRBJ2-5; no firm D call. Germline values: CDR1 SEHNR, CDR2 FQNEAQ (reference sequence). Trimming left V 1 base short and J 2 bases short, with 8 bases between. The CDR3 has 14 residues. CDR3 in DNA: TGTGCCAGCAGCTTAGGTAGCACGCAAGAGACCCAGTACTTC. Translated, it gives CASSLGSTQETQYF.

This chain uses TRBV14 with TRBJ1-2; tentatively, D is TRBD1 (5 bases). Germline V gene lookup returns CDR1 SGHDN and CDR2 FVKESK. The CDR3 loop spans 15 amino acids. The V end lost 4 bases, the J end lost 0 bases, and 12 bases lay between the germline ends. The CDR3 loop is CASSPLGTANYGYTF. The CDR3, as DNA: TGTGCCAGCAGCCCGCTCGGGACCGCTAACTATGGCTACACCTTC.